This is a list of T cell receptor beta chains from one sample in a study of blood T cell repertoires in COVID-19. Sequencing was performed with immunoSEQ multiplex PCR; in TCRdb, only in-frame clones are kept and a portion is missing. In the table there are around 220,000 clones, roughly 84% of which are singletons. The sequenced sample was PBMCs or T cells enriched from blood (not recorded which). These receptors all come from a woman in her thirties or forties who had recovered from COVID-19. Each CDR3 is given with its conserved first and last residue. The order of the fields is J gene, clone size, D gene, V gene, CDR3 DNA, CDR3 protein. D genes are given only for firm matches. Size values are once, few and many counts, or a class for expanded clones, and some rows have none.

>TRBJ1-1|.|.|TRBV7-3
TGTGCCAGCAGCTTAGGGGCGGAGAACACTGAAGCTTTCTTT
CASSLGAENTEAFF
>TRBJ2-5|.|TRBD2|TRBV5-1
TGCGCCAGCAGCCGCTCCGGGACTAGCGGCTCTGGGGAAGAGACCCAGTACTTC
CASSRSGTSGSGEETQYF
>TRBJ2-3|.|TRBD2|TRBV18
TGTGCCAGCTCACGGGCTAGCGGGAGTTCAGATACGCAGTATTTT
CASSRASGSSDTQYF
>TRBJ2-1|few|.|TRBV24-1
TGTGCCACCAGTGCAGGGCTCTACAATGAGCAGTTCTTC
CATSAGLYNEQFF
>TRBJ1-2|.|.|TRBV7-2
TGTGCCAGCAGCTTACTCTGGCAGGGAATAGGGGGCTACACCTTC
CASSLLWQGIGGYTF
>TRBJ1-2|.|.|TRBV3-1/TRBV3-2
TGTGCCAGCAGCCAAGAAGGAGCGTCTAACTATGGCTACACCTTC
CASSQEGASNYGYTF
>TRBJ2-1|.|.|TRBV10-1
TGCGCCAGCAGTGAGGGGACACCGAATGAGCAGTTCTTC
CASSEGTPNEQFF
>TRBJ2-2|.|.|TRBV3-1/TRBV3-2
TGTGCCAGCAGCCAGTTGACCCTCCAGCGGCACACCGGGGAGCTGTTTTTT
CASSQLTLQRHTGELFF
>TRBJ1-1|once|.|TRBV5-1
TGCGCCAGCAGCTTCGTTACTCCGGGAACGAACACTGAAGCTTTCTTT
CASSFVTPGTNTEAFF
>TRBJ2-1|.|.|TRBV4-3
TGCGCCAGCAGCCAAGAACGGCTAGCTGTCAATGAGCAGTTCTTC
CASSQERLAVNEQFF
>TRBJ1-1|.|.|TRBV10-1
TGCGCCAGCAGCCCCTCGGGGTCAGGGGTGAACACTGAAGCTTTCTTT
CASSPSGSGVNTEAFF
>TRBJ1-1|.|TRBD1|TRBV29-1
TGCAGCGTCCTATTAATACAGGGGGGAGGAACTGAAGCTTTCTTT
CSVLLIQGGGTEAFF
>TRBJ1-4|few|.|TRBV5-5
TGTGCCAGCAGCTTTGGGGCGCGAGTGGAAAAACTGTTTTTT
CASSFGARVEKLFF
>TRBJ1-2|once|TRBD1|TRBV28
TGTGCCAGCAGTCCACCGGGACAGCTTTATGGCTACACCTTC
CASSPPGQLYGYTF
>TRBJ2-2|.|.|TRBV7-7
TGTGCCAGCAGCCCGACTAGAGTCGGGGAGCTGTTTTTT
CASSPTRVGELFF
>TRBJ2-5|.|TRBD1|TRBV3-1/TRBV3-2
TGTGCCAGCGGTGACAGGGGGGGTTCGGAGACCCAGTACTTC
CASGDRGGSETQYF
>TRBJ2-1|once|.|TRBV5-1
TGCGCCAGCAGCTTCGGGGTTCGCAATGAGCAGTTCTTC
CASSFGVRNEQFF
>TRBJ2-5|.|TRBD1|TRBV11-3
TGTGCCAGCAGCTTAGCCCGCGCGGACCGACAGGGCATGGAGACCCAGTACTTC
CASSLARADRQGMETQYF
>TRBJ2-2|.|.|TRBV27
TGTGCCAGCAGTTTAACCCCTCCCAGTGGGACTTGGGGGAACACCGGGGAGCTGTTTTTT
CASSLTPPSGTWGNTGELFF
>TRBJ1-5|few|.|TRBV7-2
TGTGCCAGCAGCGCCATGGGGGGGGGTCAGCCCCAGCATTTT
CASSAMGGGQPQHF
>TRBJ2-2|.|TRBD2|TRBV6-5
TGTGCCAGCGGTCCGGGGGGCACCGGGGAGCTGTTTTTT
CASGPGGTGELFF
>TRBJ1-2|few|TRBD1|TRBV6-2/TRBV6-3
TGTGCCAGCAGTTCTCGGACAGGGTCTTATGGCTACACCTTC
CASSSRTGSYGYTF
>TRBJ1-1|.|TRBD1|TRBV9
TGTGCCAGCAGCGTAAGGGACAGGAACACTGAAGCTTTCTTT
CASSVRDRNTEAFF
>TRBJ1-5|.|TRBD1|TRBV2
TGTGCCAGCAGTGGAGGACAGGGGGCCGGGCAGCCCCAGCATTTT
CASSGGQGAGQPQHF
>TRBJ2-1|.|.|TRBV28
TGTGCCAGCAGCATCTATCGGGTTGAGCAGTTCTTC
CASSIYRVEQFF
>TRBJ1-2|.|.|TRBV9
TGTGCCAGCAGCAGAACCACTGACTATGGCTACACCTTC
CASSRTTDYGYTF
>TRBJ2-7|.|TRBD2|TRBV28
TGTGCCAGCAGTTTATCTAGCGGGAGTTCCTACGAGCAGTACTTC
CASSLSSGSSYEQYF